A selection of T cell receptor beta chains follows, all from one sample in a study of human T cells and chemical hapten exposure. TCRdb reprocessed the RACE reads via MiXCR and lists one record per CDR3 protein. The data contain 210,000 or so distinct CDR3 sequences, approximately 24% of them singletons. The specimen was whole blood, collected in connection with sensitization to the hapten diphenylcyclopropenone (DPC). The receptor set was obtained from a middle-aged woman with alopecia areata. Some clones in this sample may be carry-over from other donors' samples. The CDR3 runs from the conserved cysteine through the conserved F or W. A D gene is named only where the DNA matches it firmly. Part of the rows lack a size; the others show once, few, many or a class for expanded clones.

V | D | length | size | CDR3
TRBV7-9 | TRBD1 | 16 | few | CASSPRTGGGGYGYTF
TRBV20-1 | . | 12 | . | CSAIGSTETQYF
TRBV29-1 | TRBD2 | 16 | many | CSVAPARLADQYEQYF
TRBV27 | . | 15 | many | CASSFGPGYTGELFF
TRBV24-1 | TRBD2 | 16 | . | CATSDSAGQSYNEQFF
TRBV12-3/TRBV12-4 | TRBD2 | 13 | few | CAGGLAGSDTQYF
TRBV5-6 | . | 14 | . | CASSNSLSGNTIYF
TRBV20-1 | TRBD2 | 15 | few | CSARPLAGGPVTQYF
TRBV5-1 | . | 15 | few | CASTPTAGLSYEQYF
TRBV29-1 | . | 14 | few | CSVDPRGVGTEAFF
TRBV5-1 | . | 16 | . | CASSPHGTRDTGELFF
TRBV7-2 | TRBD2 | 16 | . | CASSFPSGSGTDTQYF
TRBV27 | TRBD2 | 14 | few | CASSAGEEVGEQYF
TRBV7-2 | TRBD2 | 15 | . | CASSVTSGALNTQYF
TRBV29-1 | . | 14 | few | CSAAGGDSGNTIYF
TRBV12-3/TRBV12-4 | . | 15 | many | CASSTSGLNTGELFF
TRBV20-1 | . | 14 | . | CSARARDEDGELFF
TRBV4-3 | . | 14 | few | CASSQEVSTDTQYF
TRBV20-1 | TRBD2 | 13 | . | CSARTSGRNEQFF
TRBV29-1 | . | 12 | . | CSVDGGGTEAFF
TRBV4-3 | TRBD1 | 18 | few | CASSQLPPRTGMNTEAFF
TRBV10-3 | . | 14 | . | CAIKNQSGNSPLHF
TRBV18 | . | 14 | . | CASSIGEARQPQHF
TRBV6-5 | TRBD2 | 15 | . | CASSYSLAGGDIQYF
TRBV28 | TRBD2 | 15 | . | CASSLVGLAADTQYF
TRBV6-5 | TRBD2 | 16 | few | CASRPQLAGGPDTQYF
TRBV4-3 | TRBD1 | 16 | . | CASSRSKTGVGYGYTF
TRBV6-2/TRBV6-3 | . | 15 | . | CASSNPPSLTYEQYF
TRBV29-1 | . | 11 | . | CSVLTLGEQFF
TRBV5-1 | . | 17 | . | CASSLAPRSMGTGELFF
TRBV3-1 | TRBD2 | 16 | . | CASSQDTGGAGDEQYF
TRBV6-5 | TRBD1 | 15 | few | CASSRGQGKGYEQYF
TRBV4-3 | . | 13 | . | CASSHVPSNEQFF
TRBV7-2 | . | 13 | few | CASSLDPVPEQYF
TRBV20-1 | . | 12 | . | CSARDGTETQYF
TRBV2 | . | 12 | . | CASSEEVETQYF
TRBV29-1 | . | 12 | . | CSGRSGGEKLFF
TRBV9 | . | 15 | . | CASSVSGLREETQYF
TRBV20-1 | TRBD1 | 17 | . | CSAARHRGRVGNQPQHF
TRBV12-3/TRBV12-4 | . | 14 | . | CASTPGPLVHEQFF
TRBV19 | . | 15 | . | CASLPSSGSADEQYF
TRBV28 | . | 16 | . | CASSQIRSGVQNIQYF
TRBV20-1 | . | 16 | . | CSAREARTYSNQPQHF
TRBV4-3 | TRBD2 | 16 | few | CASSQDVGTTYNEQFF
TRBV7-2 | . | 16 | . | CASSLGGTGAKNIQYF
TRBV11-2 | . | 13 | . | CASTAVLYNEQFF
TRBV11-2 | TRBD1 | 17 | . | CASSLSGTGGAPDEQFF
TRBV27 | . | 15 | . | CASSPQGAAGNTIYF
TRBV7-2 | TRBD2 | 18 | few | CASSLQTRPTSGTNEQFF
TRBV6-2/TRBV6-3 | TRBD2 | 15 | few | CASYSGTSGGNEQFF
TRBV7-2 | . | 15 | many | CASSFQRSARTEAFF
TRBV28 | TRBD1 | 15 | . | CASRPGTGGPYEQYF
TRBV29-1 | . | 13 | . | CSGTGPGNYEQYF